This T cell receptor (beta chain) comes out of a study of blood T cells in healthy people across ages. At the level of the study: When template switching was applied, about one barcoded beta molecule was captured per two T cells.

The second PCR ran about 7 to 12 cycles with a sample-barcoded 5' primer and J-beta primers. TCRdb analysed the 5' RACE reads with MiXCR anew, one entry per CDR3 protein. The table includes 1.5 million to 2 million distinct CDR3 sequences, roughly 28% detected once. This CDR3 contains 13 residues. Looked up from germline, CDR1 is MNHEY and CDR2 is SVGEGT. Losses at the gene ends were 10 bases for V and 2 bases for J; bases not matched to a gene: 7. The chain has TRBV6-2 or TRBV6-3 and TRBJ2-7; 8 positions agree with TRBD1. The source is a woman aged 25 to 39 in good health. Specimen: blood. In DNA, the CDR3 is TGTGCCACAGCGGACAGGGTTCCCTACGAGCAGTACTTC. It specifies CATADRVPYEQYF.